Below, one TCR beta chain is given with its context. The Seattle patients joined while their infection was active and were tracked longitudinally afterward. In the authors' workflow: How many nucleated cells were present was estimated from reference gene primer amplification. Only in-frame clones appear in the TCRdb table, and some are missing; sequencing was by immunoSEQ multiplex PCR. Clonal size and the V and J genes are those of that table, whereas D and trimming came from the DNA. The top ten hold about an eighth of the sample, which has about 69,000 clones, around 80% seen once. The sample belongs to a study of blood T cell repertoires in COVID-19. Study background: The samples span acute and convalescent COVID-19 from the United States, Italy and Spain.

V was pared by 9 bases and J by 6 bases, with 9 bases of the junction left unmatched. This CDR3 is 14 amino acids long. Germline values: CDR1 LNHDA, CDR2 SQIVND (reference sequence). The chain has TRBV19 and TRBJ2-3, with TRBD2 matching over 10 bases. Sequenced material: peripheral blood. This TCR derives from a man aged 45-60 years with COVID-19, enrolled during active disease. The CDR3 loop reads CASASGGAWDTQYF. CDR3 DNA sequence: TGTGCCAGCGCCAGCGGGGGGGCCTGGGATACGCAGTATTTT. Full variable domain (outside the CDR3, taken from reference TRBV19 and TRBJ2-3): DGGITQSPKYLFRKEGQNVTLSCEQNLNHDAMYWYRQDPGQGLRLIYYSQIVNDFQKGDIAEGYSVSREKKESFPLTVTSAQKNPTAFYLCASASGGAWDTQYFGPGTRLTVL.